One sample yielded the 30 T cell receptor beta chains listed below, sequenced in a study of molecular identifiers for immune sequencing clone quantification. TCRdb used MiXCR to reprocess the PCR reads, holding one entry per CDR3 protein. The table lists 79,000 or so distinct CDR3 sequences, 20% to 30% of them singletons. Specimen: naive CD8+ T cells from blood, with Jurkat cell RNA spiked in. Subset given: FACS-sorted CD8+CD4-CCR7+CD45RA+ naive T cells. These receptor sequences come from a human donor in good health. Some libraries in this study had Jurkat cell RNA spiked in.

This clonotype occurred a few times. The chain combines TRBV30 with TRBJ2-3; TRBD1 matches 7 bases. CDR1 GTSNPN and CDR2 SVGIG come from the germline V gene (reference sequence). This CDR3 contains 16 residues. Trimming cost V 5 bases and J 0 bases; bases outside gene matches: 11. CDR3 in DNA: TGTGCCTGGGACCACGGGACAGTCACTAGCACAGATACGCAGTATTTT. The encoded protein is CAWDHGTVTSTDTQYF.

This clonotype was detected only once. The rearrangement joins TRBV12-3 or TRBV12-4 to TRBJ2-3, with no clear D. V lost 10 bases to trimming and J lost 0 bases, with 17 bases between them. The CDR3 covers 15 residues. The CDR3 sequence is CATAFGRSSTDTQYF. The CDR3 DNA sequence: TGTGCCACGGCTTTTGGGCGCTCTAGCACAGATACGCAGTATTTT.

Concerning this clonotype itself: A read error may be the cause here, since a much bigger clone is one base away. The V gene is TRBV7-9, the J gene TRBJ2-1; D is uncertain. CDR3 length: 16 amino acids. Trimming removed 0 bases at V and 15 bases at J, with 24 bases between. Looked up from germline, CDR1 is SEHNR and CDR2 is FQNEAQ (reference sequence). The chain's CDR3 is CASSLALGNPMGFWFF. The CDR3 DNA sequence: TGTGCCAGCAGCTTAGCGCTAGGCAACCCCATGGGGTTTTGGTTCTTC.

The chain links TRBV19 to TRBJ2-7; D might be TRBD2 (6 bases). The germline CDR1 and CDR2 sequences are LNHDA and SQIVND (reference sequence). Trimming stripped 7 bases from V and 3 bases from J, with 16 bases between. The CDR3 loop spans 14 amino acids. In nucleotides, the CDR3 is TGTGCCAGTAACCTCGGGGGACCCAACTACGAGCAGTACTTC. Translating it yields CASNLGGPNYEQYF.

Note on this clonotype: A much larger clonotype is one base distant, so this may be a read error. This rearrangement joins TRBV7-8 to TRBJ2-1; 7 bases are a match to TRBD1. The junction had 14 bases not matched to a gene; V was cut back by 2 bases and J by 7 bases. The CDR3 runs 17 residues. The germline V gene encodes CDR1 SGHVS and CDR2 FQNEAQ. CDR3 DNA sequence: TGTGCCAGCAGCTTAATGCATAACAGGGGATTGCTAAATGAGCAGTTCTTC. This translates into CASSLMHNRGLLNEQFF.

The CDR3 region is CASSQEQTGGAGTEAFF. In DNA, the CDR3 is TGTGCCAGCAGCCAAGAACAAACAGGGGGCGCGGGGACTGAAGCTTTCTTT. This rearrangement joins TRBV4-2 to TRBJ1-1; 9 bases match TRBD1. V lost 0 bases and J lost 5; bases outside the gene matches: 10. The germline V gene encodes CDR1 LGHNA and CDR2 YNFKEQ. This CDR3 contains 17 residues.

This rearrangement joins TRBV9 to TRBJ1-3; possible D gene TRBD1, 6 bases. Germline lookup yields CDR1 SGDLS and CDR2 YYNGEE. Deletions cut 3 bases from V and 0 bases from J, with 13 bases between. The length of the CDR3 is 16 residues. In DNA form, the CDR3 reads TGTGCCAGCAGCGCGGCACAGGGCGGCTCTGGAAACACCATATATTTT. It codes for CASSAAQGGSGNTIYF.

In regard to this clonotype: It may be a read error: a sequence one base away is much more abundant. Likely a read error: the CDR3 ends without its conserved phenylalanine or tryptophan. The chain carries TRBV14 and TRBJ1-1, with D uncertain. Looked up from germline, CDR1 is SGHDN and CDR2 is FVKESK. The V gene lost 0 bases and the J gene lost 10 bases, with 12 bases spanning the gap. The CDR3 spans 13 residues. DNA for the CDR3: TGTGCCAGCAGCCAAGAGGTACGGTCTAGAGCTTTCCTT. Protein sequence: CASSQEVRSRAFL.

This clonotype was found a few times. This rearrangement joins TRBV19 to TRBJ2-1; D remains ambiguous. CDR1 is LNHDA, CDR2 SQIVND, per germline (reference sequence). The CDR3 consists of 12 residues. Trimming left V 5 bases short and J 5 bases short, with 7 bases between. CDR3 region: CASSSYHNEQFF. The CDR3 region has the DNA TGTGCCAGTAGTTCCTACCACAATGAGCAGTTCTTC.

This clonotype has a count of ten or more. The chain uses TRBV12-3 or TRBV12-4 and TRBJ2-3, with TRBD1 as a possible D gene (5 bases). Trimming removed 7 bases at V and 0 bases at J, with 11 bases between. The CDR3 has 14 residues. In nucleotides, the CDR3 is TGTGCCAGCACTGCAGGGTTGAGCACAGATACGCAGTATTTT. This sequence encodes CASTAGLSTDTQYF.

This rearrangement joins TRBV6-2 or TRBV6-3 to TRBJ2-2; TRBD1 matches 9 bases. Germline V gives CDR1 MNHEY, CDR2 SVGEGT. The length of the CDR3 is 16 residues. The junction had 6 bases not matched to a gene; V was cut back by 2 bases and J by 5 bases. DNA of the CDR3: TGTGCCAGCAGTTACCGGACAGGGGAACCAACCGGGGAGCTGTTTTTT. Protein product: CASSYRTGEPTGELFF.

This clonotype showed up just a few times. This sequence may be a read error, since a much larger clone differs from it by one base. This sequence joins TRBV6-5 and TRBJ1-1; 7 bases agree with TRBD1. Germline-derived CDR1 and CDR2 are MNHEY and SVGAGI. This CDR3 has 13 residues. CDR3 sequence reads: CASRPQGSTETFF. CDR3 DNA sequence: TGTGCCAGCAGACCACAGGGGAGCACTGAAACTTTCTTT.

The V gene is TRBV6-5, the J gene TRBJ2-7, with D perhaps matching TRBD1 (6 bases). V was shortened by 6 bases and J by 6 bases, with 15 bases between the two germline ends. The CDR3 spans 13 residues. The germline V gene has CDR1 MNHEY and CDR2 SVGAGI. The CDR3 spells CASRTRGSGEQYF. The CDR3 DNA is TGTGCCAGCAGGACCAGGGGTTCGGGCGAGCAGTACTTC.

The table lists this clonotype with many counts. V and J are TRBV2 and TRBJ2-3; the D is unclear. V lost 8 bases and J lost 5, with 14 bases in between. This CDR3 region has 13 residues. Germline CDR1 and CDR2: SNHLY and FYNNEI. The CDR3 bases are TGTGCCAGCTTGGGTCCTAGTGAAGATACGCAGTATTTT. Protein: CASLGPSEDTQYF.

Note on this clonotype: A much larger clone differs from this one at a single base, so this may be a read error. The CDR3 bases are TGTGCCAGCAGCTCGATCGCGGGACAGGGCCTAGATACGCAGTATTTT. Residues: CASSSIAGQGLDTQYF. The chain is built from TRBV7-8 and TRBJ2-3; TRBD1 matches 9 bases. Germline loops: CDR1 SGHVS, CDR2 FQNEAQ. V gave up 4 bases and J gave up 5 bases; unmatched junction bases: 10. The CDR3 extends over 16 amino acids.

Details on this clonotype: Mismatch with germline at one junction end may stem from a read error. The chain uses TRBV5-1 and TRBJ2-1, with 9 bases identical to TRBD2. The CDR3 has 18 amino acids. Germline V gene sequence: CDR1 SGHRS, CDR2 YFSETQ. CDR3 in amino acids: CASSLPAGGGSSYNERFF. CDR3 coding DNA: TGCGCCAGCAGCTTACCAGCGGGAGGTGGAAGCTCCTACAATGAGCGGTTCTTC.

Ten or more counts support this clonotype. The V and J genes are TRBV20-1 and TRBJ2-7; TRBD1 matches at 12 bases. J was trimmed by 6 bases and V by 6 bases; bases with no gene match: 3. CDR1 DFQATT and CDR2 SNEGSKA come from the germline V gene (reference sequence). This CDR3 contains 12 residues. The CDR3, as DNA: TGCAGTGCCCGGGACAGGGGGCGCGAGCAGTACTTC. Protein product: CSARDRGREQYF.

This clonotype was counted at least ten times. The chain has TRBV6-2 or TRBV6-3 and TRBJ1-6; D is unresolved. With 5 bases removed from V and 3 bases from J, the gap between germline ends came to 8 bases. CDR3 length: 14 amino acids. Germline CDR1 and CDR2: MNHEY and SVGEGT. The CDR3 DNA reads TGTGCCAGCAGTGCCGACAACTATAATTCACCCCTCCACTTT. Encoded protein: CASSADNYNSPLHF.

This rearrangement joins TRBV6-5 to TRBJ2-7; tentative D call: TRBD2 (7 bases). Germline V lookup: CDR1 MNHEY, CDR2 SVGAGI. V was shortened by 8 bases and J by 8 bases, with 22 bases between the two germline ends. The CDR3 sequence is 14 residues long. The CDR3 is CASSSRRGRDKQYF. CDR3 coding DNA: TGTGCCAGCTCCTCTCGCCGAGGGAGGGACAAGCAGTACTTC.

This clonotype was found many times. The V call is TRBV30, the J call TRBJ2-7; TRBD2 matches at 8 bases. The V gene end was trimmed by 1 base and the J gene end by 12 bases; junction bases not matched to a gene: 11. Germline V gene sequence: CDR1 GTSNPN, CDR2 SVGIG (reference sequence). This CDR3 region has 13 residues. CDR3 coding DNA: TGTGCCTGGAGTGGAATCAGCGGGGGAAGGCCGTACTTC. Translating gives CAWSGISGGRPYF.

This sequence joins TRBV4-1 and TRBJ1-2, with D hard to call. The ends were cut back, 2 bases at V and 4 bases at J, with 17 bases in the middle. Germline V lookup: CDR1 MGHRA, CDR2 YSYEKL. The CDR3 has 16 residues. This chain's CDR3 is CASSQIDPGVGYGYTF. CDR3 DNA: TGCGCCAGCAGCCAAATTGATCCGGGCGTCGGCTATGGCTACACCTTC.

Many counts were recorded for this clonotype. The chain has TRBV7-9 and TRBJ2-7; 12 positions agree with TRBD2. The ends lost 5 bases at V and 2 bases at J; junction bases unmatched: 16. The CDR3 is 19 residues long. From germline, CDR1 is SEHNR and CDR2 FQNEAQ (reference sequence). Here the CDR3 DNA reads TGTGCCAGCAGCCCCGAAGGCCTAGCGGGAGGGCTCATGGCCTACGAGCAGTACTTC. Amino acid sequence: CASSPEGLAGGLMAYEQYF.

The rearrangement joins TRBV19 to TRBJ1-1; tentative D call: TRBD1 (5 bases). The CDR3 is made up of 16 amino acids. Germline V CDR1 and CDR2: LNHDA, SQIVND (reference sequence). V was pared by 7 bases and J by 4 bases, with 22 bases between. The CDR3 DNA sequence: TGTGCCAGTACCCCCCTCGGGGGATTGGCGACCACTGAAGCTTTCTTT. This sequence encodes CASTPLGGLATTEAFF.

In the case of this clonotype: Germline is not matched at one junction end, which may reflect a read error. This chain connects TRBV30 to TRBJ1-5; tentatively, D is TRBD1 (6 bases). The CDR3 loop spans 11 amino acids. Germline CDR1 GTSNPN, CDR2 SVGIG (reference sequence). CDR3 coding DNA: TGTGCCAGGGGGGAAAATCAGCCCCAGCAATTT. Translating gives CARGENQPQQF.

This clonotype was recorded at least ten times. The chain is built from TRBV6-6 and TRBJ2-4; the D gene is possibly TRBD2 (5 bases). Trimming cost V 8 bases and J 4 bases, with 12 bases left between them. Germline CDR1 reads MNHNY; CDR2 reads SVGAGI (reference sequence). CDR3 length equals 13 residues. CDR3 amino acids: CASPGVTKNIQYF. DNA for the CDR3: TGTGCCAGCCCCGGGGTAACGAAAAACATTCAGTACTTC.

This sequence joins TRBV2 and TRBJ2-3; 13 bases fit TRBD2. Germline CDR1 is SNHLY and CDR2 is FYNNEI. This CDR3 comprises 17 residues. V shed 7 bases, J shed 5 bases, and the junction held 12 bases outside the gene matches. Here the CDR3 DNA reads TGTGCCAGCAATCGGGCCACTAGCGGGGGGGCCGAAGATACGCAGTATTTT. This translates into CASNRATSGGAEDTQYF.

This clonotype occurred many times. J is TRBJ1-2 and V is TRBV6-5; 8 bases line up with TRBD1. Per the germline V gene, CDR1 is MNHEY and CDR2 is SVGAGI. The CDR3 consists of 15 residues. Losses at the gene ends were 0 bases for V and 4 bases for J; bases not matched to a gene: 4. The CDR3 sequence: CASSYSGQGSYGYTF. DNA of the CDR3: TGTGCCAGCAGTTACTCCGGACAGGGAAGCTATGGCTACACCTTC.

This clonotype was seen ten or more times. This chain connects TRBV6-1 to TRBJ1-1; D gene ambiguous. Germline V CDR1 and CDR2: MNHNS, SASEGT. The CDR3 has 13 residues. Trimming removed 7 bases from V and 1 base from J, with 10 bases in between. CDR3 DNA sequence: TGTGCCAGCACCGCCGGGAAGAACACTGAAGCTTTCTTT. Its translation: CASTAGKNTEAFF.

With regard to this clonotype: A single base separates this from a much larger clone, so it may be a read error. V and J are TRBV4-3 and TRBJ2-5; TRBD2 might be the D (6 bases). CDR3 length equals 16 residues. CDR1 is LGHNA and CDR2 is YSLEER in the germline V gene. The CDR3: CASSQDLAALQETQCF. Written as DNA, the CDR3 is TGCGCCAGCAGCCAAGATTTAGCGGCCCTACAAGAGACCCAGTGCTTC.

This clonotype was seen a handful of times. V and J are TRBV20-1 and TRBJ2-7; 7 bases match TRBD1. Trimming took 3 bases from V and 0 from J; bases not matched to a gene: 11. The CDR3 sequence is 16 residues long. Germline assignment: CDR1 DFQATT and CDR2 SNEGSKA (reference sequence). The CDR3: CSARDMQGVFSYEQYF. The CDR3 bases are TGCAGTGCTAGGGATATGCAGGGGGTCTTCTCCTACGAGCAGTACTTC.